This T cell receptor beta chain was identified in a study of T cells after posttransplantation cyclophosphamide. As concerns this clone: The target antigen is unknown.

The repertoire was sequenced with immunoSEQ multiplex PCR; TCRdb's copy has only in-frame clones and lacks some. The sample records tens of thousands of clones, around 90% being singletons. V shed 4 bases, J shed 1 base, and the junction held 3 bases outside the gene matches. CDR3 size: 14 residues. Germline V gene data show CDR1 as WNHNN and CDR2 as SYGVQD (reference sequence). Study-level results: Blood and skin or GI T cell repertoires showed limited TRB overlap. TRB clonality was highly associated with recipient CMV seropositivity and reactivation. Later blood repertoires were often dominated by clones from the donor CD8+ memory compartment.

Cyclophosphamide on days +3 and +4 followed busulfan-fludarabine conditioning and a marrow graft. The material was PBMCs, obtained around 67 days after allogeneic stem cell transplant with posttransplant cyclophosphamide. The TCR comes from a male patient between 55 and 70 years old who received an allogeneic stem cell transplant from a related donor and was CMV-positive. Some T cells may possibly be graft donor cells. V and J are TRBV10-1 and TRBJ1-1; 7 positions match TRBD1. CDR3 sequence: CASSGGTENTEAFF. DNA for the CDR3: TGCGCCAGCAGTGGGGGGACAGAGAACACTGAAGCTTTCTTT.